This TCR beta chain was sequenced during a study of blood T cell repertoires in COVID-19. The wider study: PBMCs, B-cell-depleted T cells, or T cells were the source of the cDNA or gDNA that made up the material.

CDR3 size: 15 residues. V lost 4 bases to trimming and J lost 8 bases; unmatched junction nucleotides: 5. CDR1 is MGHRA, CDR2 YSYEKL, per germline. Libraries were prepared by immunoSEQ multiplex PCR; TCRdb keeps only in-frame clonotypes and omits some of them. The data show approximately 120,000 clones, over 75% seen once. This TCR derives from a woman in her 50s with acute or convalescent COVID-19. Sequenced sample: peripheral blood. The chain carries TRBV4-1 and TRBJ1-4; 12 bases align to TRBD1. CDR3 sequence reads: CASSLGTGGREKLFF. The CDR3 DNA reads as TGCGCCAGCAGCCTCGGGACAGGGGGCAGAGAAAAACTGTTTTTT.